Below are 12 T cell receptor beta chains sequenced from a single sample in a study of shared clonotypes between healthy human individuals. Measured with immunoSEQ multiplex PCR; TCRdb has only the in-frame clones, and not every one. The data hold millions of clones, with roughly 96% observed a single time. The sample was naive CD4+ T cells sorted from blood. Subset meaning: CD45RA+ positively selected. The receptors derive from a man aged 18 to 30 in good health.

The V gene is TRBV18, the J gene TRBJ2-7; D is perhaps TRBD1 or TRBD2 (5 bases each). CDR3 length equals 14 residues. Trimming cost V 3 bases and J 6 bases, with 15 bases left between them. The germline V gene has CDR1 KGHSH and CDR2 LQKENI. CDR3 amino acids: CASSPRDEGSEQYF. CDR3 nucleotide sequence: TGTGCCAGCTCACCCCGGGACGAAGGTTCCGAGCAGTACTTC.

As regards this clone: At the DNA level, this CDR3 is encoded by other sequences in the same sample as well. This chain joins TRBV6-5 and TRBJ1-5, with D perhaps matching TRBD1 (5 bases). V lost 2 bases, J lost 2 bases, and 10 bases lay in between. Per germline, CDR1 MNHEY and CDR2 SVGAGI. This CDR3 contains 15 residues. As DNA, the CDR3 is TGTGCCAGCAGTTACGGGGGAGGGGGCAATCAGCCCCAGCATTTT. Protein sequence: CASSYGGGGNQPQHF.

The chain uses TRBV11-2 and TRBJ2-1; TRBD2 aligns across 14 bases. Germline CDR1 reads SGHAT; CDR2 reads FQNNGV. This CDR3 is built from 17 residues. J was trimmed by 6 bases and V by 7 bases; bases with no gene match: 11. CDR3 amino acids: CASTGRLAGGPGNEQFF. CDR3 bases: TGTGCCAGCACCGGTAGACTAGCGGGAGGGCCTGGCAATGAGCAGTTCTTC.

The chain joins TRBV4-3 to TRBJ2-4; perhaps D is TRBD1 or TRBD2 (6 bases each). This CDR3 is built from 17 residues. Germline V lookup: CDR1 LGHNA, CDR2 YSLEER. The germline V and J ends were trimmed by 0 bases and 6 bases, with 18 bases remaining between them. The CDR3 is CASSQDRFGGRGNIQYF. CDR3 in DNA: TGCGCCAGCAGCCAAGATAGGTTTGGGGGGCGCGGAAACATTCAGTACTTC.

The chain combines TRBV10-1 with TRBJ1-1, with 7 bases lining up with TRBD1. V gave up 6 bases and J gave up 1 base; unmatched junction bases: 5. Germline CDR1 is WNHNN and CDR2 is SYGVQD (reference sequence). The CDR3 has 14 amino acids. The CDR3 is CASSAGTANTEAFF. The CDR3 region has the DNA TGCGCCAGCAGCGCCGGGACAGCGAACACTGAAGCTTTCTTT.

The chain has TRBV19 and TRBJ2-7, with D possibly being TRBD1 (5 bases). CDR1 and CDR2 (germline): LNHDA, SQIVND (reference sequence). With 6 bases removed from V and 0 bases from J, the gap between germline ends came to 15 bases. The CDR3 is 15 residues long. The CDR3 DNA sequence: TGTGCCAGTAGGCGAACACCAGGGCACTCCTACGAGCAGTACTTC. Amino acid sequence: CASRRTPGHSYEQYF.

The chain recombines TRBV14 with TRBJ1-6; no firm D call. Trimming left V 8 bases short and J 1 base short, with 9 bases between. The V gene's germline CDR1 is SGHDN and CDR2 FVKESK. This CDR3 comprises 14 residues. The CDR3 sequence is CASGEHSYNSPLHF. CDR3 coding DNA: TGTGCCAGCGGCGAACATTCCTATAATTCACCCCTCCACTTT. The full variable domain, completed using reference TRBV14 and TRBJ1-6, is EAGVTQFPSHSVIEKGQTVTLRCDPISGHDNLYWYRRVMGKEIKFLLHFVKESKQDESGMPNNRFLAERTGGTYSTLKVQPAELEDSGVYFCASGEHSYNSPLHFGNGTRLTVT.

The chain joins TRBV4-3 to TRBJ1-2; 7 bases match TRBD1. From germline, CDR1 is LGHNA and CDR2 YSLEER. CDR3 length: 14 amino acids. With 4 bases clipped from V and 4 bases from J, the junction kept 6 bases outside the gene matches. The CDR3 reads CASSLSTGLYGYTF. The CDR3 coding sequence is TGCGCCAGCAGCCTATCGACAGGGCTCTATGGCTACACCTTC.

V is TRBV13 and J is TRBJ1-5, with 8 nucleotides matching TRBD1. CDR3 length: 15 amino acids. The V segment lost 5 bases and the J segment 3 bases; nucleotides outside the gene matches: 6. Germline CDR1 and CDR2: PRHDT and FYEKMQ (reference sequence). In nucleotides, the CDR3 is TGTGCCAGCAGCCTCAGGGGGCGTAACAATCAGCCCCAGCATTTT. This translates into CASSLRGRNNQPQHF.

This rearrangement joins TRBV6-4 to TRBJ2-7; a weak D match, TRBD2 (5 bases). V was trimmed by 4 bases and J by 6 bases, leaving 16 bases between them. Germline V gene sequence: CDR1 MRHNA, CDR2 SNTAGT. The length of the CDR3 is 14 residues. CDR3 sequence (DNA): TGTGCCAGCAGTGTCGACGGGGATAGGGCCGAGCAGTACTTC. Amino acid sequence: CASSVDGDRAEQYF.

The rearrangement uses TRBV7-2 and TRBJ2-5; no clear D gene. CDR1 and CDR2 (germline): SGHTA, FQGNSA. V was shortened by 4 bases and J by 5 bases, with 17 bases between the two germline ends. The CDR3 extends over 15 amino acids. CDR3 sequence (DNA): TGTGCCAGCAGCTCCAGGCCTGGAGAACGGGAGACCCAGTACTTC. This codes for CASSSRPGERETQYF.

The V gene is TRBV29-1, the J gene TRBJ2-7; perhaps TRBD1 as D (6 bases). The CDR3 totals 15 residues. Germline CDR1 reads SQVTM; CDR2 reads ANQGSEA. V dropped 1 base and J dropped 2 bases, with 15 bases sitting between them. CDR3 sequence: CSVEGGTLATYEQYF. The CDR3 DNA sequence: TGCAGCGTTGAAGGTGGGACACTCGCAACCTACGAGCAGTACTTC.